This T cell receptor beta chain was recovered during a study of blood T cell repertoires in COVID-19. Study as a whole: The study drew acute and convalescent COVID-19 samples from the United States, Italy and Spain. Sample material is recorded as cDNA or gDNA derived from T cells, B-cell-depleted T cells, or PBMCs.

Trimming took off 3 bases at V and 5 bases at J, with 11 bases between the two ends. From germline, CDR1 is SGHTS and CDR2 YDEGEE. The CDR3 runs 13 residues. Per the authors' pipeline: How many nucleated cells were present was estimated from reference gene primer amplification. Clones were sequenced by immunoSEQ multiplex PCR, and TCRdb holds only the in-frame ones, with some missing. V and J calls and clone size are copied from that table; D and trimming were computed from the DNA. The sample lists tens of thousands of clones, roughly 84% occurring once. Source material: peripheral blood. This chain joins TRBV5-8 and TRBJ1-2; perhaps TRBD1 as D (5 bases). This receptor was obtained from a man between 65 and 85 years old with active COVID-19. This CDR3 is CASSSGRAYGYTF. CDR3 in DNA: TGTGCCAGCAGCTCAGGGAGGGCGTATGGCTACACCTTC.